The source of this T cell receptor beta chain is a study of shared clonotypes between healthy human individuals. Naive CD8 isolation took CD45RO-negative cells positively selected for CCR7 and excluded terminally differentiated effector memory CD45RA+ cells. Every contributor of samples was a Caucasian grown-up residing in Nashville, Tennessee. Assay: immunoSEQ multiplex PCR; the TCRdb copy retains only in-frame clones and omits some. The data contain around 2.1 million clones, 93% of them singletons. The TCR was taken from a man aged 18 to 30 in good health. Some clones in this sample may be carry-over from other donors' samples. The source material was naive CD8+ T cells from PBMCs.

This CDR3 is CASSVNRDDEQFF. The DNA of the CDR3 is TGTGCCAGCAGCGTGAACAGGGACGATGAGCAGTTCTTC. V and J are TRBV7-3 and TRBJ2-1; possibly TRBD1 for D (6 bases). V dropped 5 bases and J dropped 8 bases, with 13 bases sitting between them. Germline V gives CDR1 SGHTA, CDR2 FQGTGA. The CDR3 sequence is 13 residues long.